The sequence of this T cell receptor (beta chain) was determined in a study of early T cells in non-severe SARS-CoV-2 infection. Study information: Sequenced material consisted of bulk RNA (from unsorted whole blood), and chains were unpaired.

Study-wide findings and caveats: VDJdb matching, biased toward anti-spike CD8 responses, missed private and CD4 specificities.

Comment on this clonotype: Its specificity is not known.

From germline, CDR1 is SGHNT and CDR2 YYREEE (reference sequence). The V end was cut by 4 bases, the J end by 2 bases, with 12 bases between. The CDR3 is 14 residues long. Attached unique molecular identifiers marked individual cDNA molecules. TCRdb used MiXCR to reprocess the 5' RACE reads, holding one entry per CDR3 protein. The sample shows about 80,000 distinct CDR3 sequences, more than 9% of them seen only once. The sequence derives from an adult who was a healthcare worker with PCR-confirmed SARS-CoV-2 infection or an uninfected control (not recorded which). Sequences were obtained from whole blood. The rearrangement links TRBV5-4 to TRBJ2-5; maybe TRBD2 (7 bases). CDR3 amino acids: CASSGAGTQETQYF. CDR3 sequence (DNA): TGTGCCAGCAGCGGAGCGGGGACACAAGAGACCCAGTACTTC.